This T cell receptor (beta chain) was sequenced during a study of CD8+CD57+ T cells in acquired aplastic anemia. Study-wide results and limits: Patients versus controls showed no significant CD8+ Simpson's diversity difference.

An expansion of CD8+CD57+ cells by flow cytometry had been shown in patients chosen for sequencing. Germline V lookup: CDR1 SQVTM, CDR2 ANQGSEA. CDR3 length: 17 amino acids. A remark on this clonotype: The antigen is not known. One end of the junction varies from germline; a read error may be responsible.

Profiling of TCR beta VDJ combinations and CDR3 sequences used genomic DNA as template. Via MiXCR, TCRdb re-called the reads, giving one row per CDR3 protein. The data hold fewer than 200,000 distinct CDR3 sequences, with 48% observed a single time. V is TRBV29-1 and J is TRBJ2-6; TRBD1 or TRBD2 may be the D gene (6 bases each). The sample taken for sequencing was sorted CD4+, CD8+, or CD8+CD57+ T cells (not recorded which) from PBMCs. This clonotype was obtained from a human donor with aplastic anemia. CDR3 region: CSVGRGTSPSGANDLTF. Written as DNA, the CDR3 is TGCAGCGTTGGGCGCGGGACAAGTCCCTCTGGGGCCAACGACCTGACTTTC.